The present T cell receptor (beta chain) was sequenced within a study of shared clonotypes between healthy human individuals. Naive CD8 cells lacked CD45RO, underwent positive selection for CCR7 and left out terminally differentiated effector memory CD45RA+ cells. Measured with immunoSEQ multiplex PCR; TCRdb has only the in-frame clones, and not every one. This sample has under 1 million clones, with just over 95% found just once. Sequenced sample: naive CD8+ T cells sorted from blood. The origin of this receptor is a man between 25 and 39 years old in good health.

CDR3 region: CASSDGLGYSNQPQHF. DNA for the CDR3: TGCGCCAGCAGCGATGGACTTGGGTATAGCAATCAGCCCCAGCATTTT. V and J are TRBV5-1 and TRBJ1-5; D remains ambiguous. The germline CDR1 and CDR2 sequences are SGHRS and YFSETQ. This CDR3 spans 16 amino acids. The V end was cut by 4 bases, the J end by 0 bases, with 14 bases between.